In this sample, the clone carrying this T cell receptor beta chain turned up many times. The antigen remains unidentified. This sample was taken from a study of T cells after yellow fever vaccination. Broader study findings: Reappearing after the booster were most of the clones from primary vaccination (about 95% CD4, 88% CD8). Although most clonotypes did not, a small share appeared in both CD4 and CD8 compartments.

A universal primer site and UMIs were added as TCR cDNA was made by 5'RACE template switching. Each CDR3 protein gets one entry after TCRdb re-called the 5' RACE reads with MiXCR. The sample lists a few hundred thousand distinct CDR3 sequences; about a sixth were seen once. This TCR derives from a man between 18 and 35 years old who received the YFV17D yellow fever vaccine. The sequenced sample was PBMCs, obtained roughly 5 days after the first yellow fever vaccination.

The CDR3 loop reads CSAREPVNYNSPLHF. The CDR3 DNA follows: TGCAGTGCTAGAGAACCGGTCAATTATAATTCACCCCTCCACTTT. The V and J genes are TRBV20-1 and TRBJ1-6; D is unclear. This CDR3 region has 15 residues. V gave up 0 bases and J gave up 4 bases, with 10 bases separating them. Germline V gene sequence: CDR1 DFQATT, CDR2 SNEGSKA (reference sequence).